Below, 26 T cell receptor beta chains from the same sample are listed, as sequenced in a study of blood T cell repertoires in COVID-19. Produced via immunoSEQ multiplex PCR; TCRdb's table is partial and in-frame only. The sample holds just under 45,000 clones, around nine tenths seen once. Sequencing was carried out using peripheral blood. The receptors derive from a man in his forties or fifties with COVID-19, enrolled during active disease.

In nucleotides, the CDR3 is TGTGCCAGCAGTTCAGGGTCGAAGAACCAAGAGACCCAGTACTTC. As protein: CASSSGSKNQETQYF. The chain employs TRBV28 and TRBJ2-5; D is possibly TRBD1 (5 bases). There are 15 residues in the CDR3. The germline V and J ends were trimmed by 4 bases and 0 bases, with 12 bases remaining between them. Germline-derived CDR1 and CDR2 are MDHEN and SYDVKM.

CDR3 DNA sequence: TGTGCCAGCAGTGAAAAACAGGGTGAAGCTTTCTTT. Protein product: CASSEKQGEAFF. The chain combines TRBV2 with TRBJ1-1; TRBD1 might be the D (6 bases). The CDR3 has 12 residues. The V gene lost 2 bases and the J gene lost 7 bases, with 8 bases spanning the gap. CDR1 is SNHLY, CDR2 FYNNEI, per germline.

The chain couples TRBV2 to TRBJ2-1; no definite D call. Germline assignment: CDR1 SNHLY and CDR2 FYNNEI. CDR3 length: 14 amino acids. Trimming shortened V by 7 bases and J by 7 bases, and 17 bases separated the two germline ends. CDR3 in DNA: TGTGCCAGCAAGGCGGCTCGGAACGGTAATGAGCAGTTCTTC. Its protein is CASKAARNGNEQFF.

The CDR3 spells CASSQSQGLNSPLHF. CDR3 nucleotides: TGTGCCAGCAGCCAATCACAAGGACTTAATTCACCCCTCCACTTT. The rearrangement links TRBV3-1 (or the pseudogene TRBV3-2) to TRBJ1-6; D remains ambiguous. There are 15 residues in the CDR3. Trimming took 2 bases from V and 6 from J, leaving 11 bases between them. From germline, CDR1 is LGHDT and CDR2 YNNKEL (reference sequence).

This clone was recorded only once. This rearrangement joins TRBV20-1 to TRBJ1-1; TRBD1 is a possible D gene (5 bases). Trimming left V 3 bases short and J 7 bases short, with 21 bases between. The CDR3 runs 15 residues. Per germline, CDR1 DFQATT and CDR2 SNEGSKA (reference sequence). The CDR3 reads CSASQRGLGVDEAFF. The CDR3 DNA reads TGCAGTGCTAGTCAGCGGGGGTTGGGGGTCGATGAAGCTTTCTTT.

The gene calls are TRBV7-6 and TRBJ2-1, with D possibly being TRBD2 (7 bases). Looked up from germline, CDR1 is SGHVS and CDR2 is FNYEAQ. Trimming removed 2 bases from V and 8 bases from J, with 16 bases in between. There are 15 residues in the CDR3. CDR3 region: CASSLSWGGLDEQFF. Here the CDR3 DNA reads TGTGCCAGCAGCTTAAGTTGGGGGGGCCTCGATGAGCAGTTCTTC.

Notes on this clone: An end of the junction differs from the germline gene, which may be a read error. The genes are TRBV7-7 and TRBJ2-1; 9 bases fit TRBD2. Germline CDR1 reads SSHAT; CDR2 reads FNYEAQ (reference sequence). The CDR3 is 15 amino acids. The chain's CDR3 is CASSLVASGANEQFF. The CDR3 DNA is TGTGCTAGCAGCTTAGTGGCTAGCGGGGCTAATGAGCAGTTCTTC.

This chain joins TRBV19 and TRBJ2-3; 9 bases match TRBD1. The CDR3 is 15 residues long. The V segment lost 5 bases and the J segment 1 base; nucleotides outside the gene matches: 4. The germline V gene has CDR1 LNHDA and CDR2 SQIVND (reference sequence). The CDR3 bases are TGTGCCAGTAGTGGCCGGGACAGGGGCACAGATACGCAGTATTTT. Its translation: CASSGRDRGTDTQYF.

The gene calls are TRBV4-2 and TRBJ2-7, with D unclear. The V and J ends lost 0 bases and 2 bases respectively, with 8 bases between them. The CDR3 is 14 amino acids. Germline-derived CDR1 and CDR2 are LGHNA and YNFKEQ. The CDR3 nucleotides are TGTGCCAGCAGCCAAGACCGACACGCCTACGAGCAGTACTTC. Translating it yields CASSQDRHAYEQYF.

The J gene is TRBJ2-7, the V gene TRBV28, with unresolved D. Germline CDR1 MDHEN, CDR2 SYDVKM. V was trimmed by 5 bases and J by 4 bases, leaving 12 bases between them. The CDR3 sequence is 13 residues long. The CDR3 coding sequence is TGTGCCAGCAGTCCCCCTGTAACTTACGAGCAGTACTTC. It specifies CASSPPVTYEQYF.

This rearrangement joins TRBV5-1 to TRBJ2-1; 10 nucleotides line up with TRBD2. V lost 4 bases to trimming and J lost 7 bases; unmatched junction nucleotides: 5. Germline V gene sequence: CDR1 SGHRS, CDR2 YFSETQ. The CDR3 consists of 14 residues. DNA for the CDR3: TGCGCCAGCAGCCCGACTAGCGGGCCAAATGAGCAGTTCTTC. Amino acids: CASSPTSGPNEQFF.

The chain couples TRBV19 to TRBJ1-3; TRBD1 might be the D (5 bases). From germline, CDR1 is LNHDA and CDR2 SQIVND (reference sequence). V was pared by 11 bases and J by 2 bases, with 10 bases between. There are 12 residues in the CDR3. CDR3 bases: TGTGCCGGGGGGGACCCTGGAAACACCATATATTTT. It is translated as CAGGDPGNTIYF.

The chain uses TRBV30 and TRBJ2-2, with TRBD1 identical over 11 bases. This CDR3 spans 15 amino acids. Germline CDR1 GTSNPN, CDR2 SVGIG (reference sequence). Losses at the gene ends were 7 bases for V and 5 bases for J; bases not matched to a gene: 9. The CDR3 is CASPRTGGGTGELFF. CDR3 sequence (DNA): TGTGCCTCTCCTCGGACAGGGGGCGGTACCGGGGAGCTGTTTTTT. The variable domain in full, completed from reference TRBV30 and TRBJ2-2, reads SQTIHQWPATLVQPVGSPLSLECTVEGTSNPNLYWYRQAAGRGLQLLFYSVGIGQISSEVPQNLSASRPQDRQFILSSKKLLLSDSGFYLCASPRTGGGTGELFFGEGSRLTVL.

The V call is TRBV6-5, the J call TRBJ1-5; D remains ambiguous. CDR1 and CDR2 (germline): MNHEY, SVGAGI. The ends were cut back, 7 bases at V and 4 bases at J, with 14 bases in the middle. The CDR3 runs to 14 residues. The CDR3 DNA sequence: TGTGCCAGCAACGCCGCACAGATTAATCAGCCCCAGCATTTT. Amino acid sequence: CASNAAQINQPQHF.

Written as DNA, the CDR3 is TGTGCCAGCACCCACAGGGTCCGGGGGGTTTACGAGCAGTACTTC. It encodes CASTHRVRGVYEQYF. This chain uses TRBV6-5 with TRBJ2-7; D perhaps matches TRBD2 (7 bases). The length of the CDR3 is 15 residues. Germline V gene lookup returns CDR1 MNHEY and CDR2 SVGAGI. V was pared by 7 bases and J by 4 bases, with 20 bases between.

This sequence joins TRBV4-1 and TRBJ2-1; a weak D match, TRBD2 (5 bases). V was pared by 5 bases and J by 8 bases, with 19 bases between. This CDR3 has 15 residues. Germline CDR1 reads MGHRA; CDR2 reads YSYEKL. In DNA, the CDR3 is TGCGCCAGCAGCTACCTGGAGGTCGGGAAGGATGAGCAGTTCTTC. It is translated as CASSYLEVGKDEQFF.

This chain joins TRBV27 and TRBJ1-5, with D maybe TRBD1 (6 bases). The CDR3 has 15 residues. V was pared by 5 bases and J by 3 bases, with 14 bases between. Per the germline V gene, CDR1 is MNHEY and CDR2 is SMNVEV (reference sequence). CDR3 sequence (DNA): TGTGCCAGCAGTACGGTGGGGGCTAACAATCAGCCCCAGCATTTT. Protein: CASSTVGANNQPQHF.

The J gene is TRBJ1-2, the V gene TRBV3-1 (or the pseudogene TRBV3-2), with TRBD1 matching 7 bases. The germline V gene has CDR1 LGHDT and CDR2 YNNKEL (reference sequence). V lost 0 bases, J lost 4 bases, and 5 bases stayed unmatched. The CDR3 loop spans 15 amino acids. The CDR3 sequence: CASSQEARGSYGYTF. Written as DNA, the CDR3 is TGTGCCAGCAGCCAAGAAGCCAGGGGGAGCTATGGCTACACCTTC.

The chain uses TRBV29-1 and TRBJ1-2, with TRBD1 identical over 7 bases. V lost 6 bases, J lost 6 bases, and 10 bases stayed unmatched. CDR3 length: 13 residues. From germline, CDR1 is SQVTM and CDR2 ANQGSEA. The CDR3 sequence is CSVNRGSGDGYTF. CDR3 nucleotide sequence: TGCAGCGTAAACAGGGGTTCGGGTGATGGCTACACCTTC. Complete variable domain (other parts from reference TRBV29-1 and TRBJ1-2): SAVISQKPSRDICQRGTSLTIQCQVDSQVTMMFWYRQQPGQSLTLIATANQGSEATYESGFVIDKFPISRPNLTFSTLTVSNMSPEDSSIYLCSVNRGSGDGYTFGSGTRLTVV.

The genes are TRBV6-5 and TRBJ2-5; D possibly corresponds to TRBD1 (7 bases). Germline loops: CDR1 MNHEY, CDR2 SVGAGI. The V end lost 7 bases, the J end lost 2 bases, and 17 bases lay between the germline ends. The CDR3 runs to 15 residues. CDR3 amino acids: CASKDQGGPQETQYF. CDR3 coding DNA: TGTGCCAGCAAAGACCAGGGGGGACCTCAAGAGACCCAGTACTTC.

This sequence joins TRBV10-1 and TRBJ2-3; 10 nucleotides match TRBD1. The CDR3 is made up of 13 amino acids. The V segment lost 9 bases and the J segment 4 bases; nucleotides outside the gene matches: 4. Germline-derived CDR1 and CDR2 are WNHNN and SYGVQD (reference sequence). This CDR3 reads CASSGTGADTQYF. The CDR3 nucleotides read TGCGCCAGTTCCGGGACAGGGGCAGATACGCAGTATTTT.

The sample holds a few counts of this clone. This chain connects TRBV28 to TRBJ1-4, with 8 bases aligning to TRBD1. Looked up from germline, CDR1 is MDHEN and CDR2 is SYDVKM. With V trimmed by 3 bases and J by 7 bases, 10 bases remained unmatched. The CDR3 is made up of 16 amino acids. CDR3 sequence reads: CASSFRDRRKGEKLFF. CDR3 coding DNA: TGTGCCAGCAGTTTCCGGGACAGGAGAAAAGGTGAAAAACTGTTTTTT.

This chain joins TRBV28 and TRBJ2-7; 11 bases align to TRBD2. This CDR3 contains 15 residues. The V segment lost 4 bases and the J segment 5 bases; nucleotides outside the gene matches: 7. From germline, CDR1 is MDHEN and CDR2 SYDVKM. For the CDR3, the DNA is TGTGCCAGCAGTTCCCTGACTAGCGGGATTGACGAGCAGTACTTC. This gives the protein CASSSLTSGIDEQYF.

This chain joins TRBV7-9 and TRBJ1-1, with a possible D match to TRBD1 (6 bases). The germline gives CDR1 SEHNR, CDR2 FQNEAQ (reference sequence). The CDR3 has 12 amino acids. V gave up 3 bases and J gave up 7 bases, with 9 bases separating them. In DNA, the CDR3 is TGTGCCAGCAGCTTGGGGACAAATGAAGCTTTCTTT. Encoded protein: CASSLGTNEAFF.

The chain joins TRBV5-5 to TRBJ1-1; D uncertain. The CDR3 covers 14 residues. Deletions cut 1 base from V and 0 bases from J, with 7 bases between. Germline lookup yields CDR1 SGHKS and CDR2 YYEKEE (reference sequence). CDR3 protein: CASSLTDMNTEAFF. The CDR3 DNA reads TGTGCCAGCAGCTTGACAGACATGAACACTGAAGCTTTCTTT.

This chain links TRBV5-6 with TRBJ1-4; 12 nucleotides agree with TRBD1. The length of the CDR3 is 18 residues. Germline CDR1 reads SGHDT; CDR2 reads YYEEEE. The ends lost 4 bases at V and 1 base at J; junction bases unmatched: 8. The CDR3 protein is CASSKKRDRGRTNEKLFF. The CDR3 nucleotides read TGTGCCAGCAGCAAGAAACGGGACAGGGGGCGAACTAATGAAAAACTGTTTTTT.